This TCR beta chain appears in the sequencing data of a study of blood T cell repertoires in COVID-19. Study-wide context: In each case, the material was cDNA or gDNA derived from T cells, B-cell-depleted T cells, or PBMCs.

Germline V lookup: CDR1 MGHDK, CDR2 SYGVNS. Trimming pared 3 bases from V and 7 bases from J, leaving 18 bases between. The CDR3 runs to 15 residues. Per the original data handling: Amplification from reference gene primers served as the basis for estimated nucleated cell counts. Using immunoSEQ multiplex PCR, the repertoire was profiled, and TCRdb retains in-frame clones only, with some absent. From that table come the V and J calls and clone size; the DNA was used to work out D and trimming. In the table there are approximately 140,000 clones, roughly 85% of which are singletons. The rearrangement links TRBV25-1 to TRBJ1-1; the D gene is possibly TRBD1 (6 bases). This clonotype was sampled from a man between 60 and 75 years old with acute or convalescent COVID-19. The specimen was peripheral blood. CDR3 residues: CASSEGQGLGSEAFF. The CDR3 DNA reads TGTGCCAGCAGTGAGGGGCAGGGGTTAGGAAGTGAAGCTTTCTTT.